These T cell receptor beta chains were read from a single sample in a study of vaccination and CD4 T cells after COVID-19. Their antigen targets remain unknown. MiXCR was run by TCRdb on the PCR reads, yielding one entry per CDR3 protein. The sample lists 9,800 or so distinct CDR3 sequences; more than 35% were seen once. Sequencing was performed on CD4+ T cells from blood, cultured in vitro. These receptors were taken from a human donor who had recovered from COVID-19. Each CDR3 is given with its conserved first and last residue. The D gene is left open where the match is weak. Clone size, where shown, is once, few, many, or a class for clones that have expanded.

v_gene	j_gene	abundance	len	d_gene	CDR3nt	CDR3aa
TRBV6-1	TRBJ2-4	few	13	.	TGTGCCAGCGGGGAACGGAGTGGAGACATTCAGTACTTC	CASGERSGDIQYF
TRBV6-2/TRBV6-3	TRBJ2-7	.	13	TRBD2	TGTGCCAGCAGTGGACTAGCTAACTACGAGCAGTACTTC	CASSGLANYEQYF
TRBV5-1	TRBJ1-5	.	13	.	TGCGCCAGCAGCGAACAGGGTAGCCAGCCCCAGCATTTT	CASSEQGSQPQHF
TRBV12-3/TRBV12-4	TRBJ1-6	few	13	.	TGTGCCAGCACAAAACGACACGTCGCACCCCTCCACTTT	CASTKRHVAPLHF
TRBV6-4	TRBJ2-3	.	15	TRBD2	TGTGCCAGCAGTGAATCGACTAGCGGGGTAGATACGCAGTATTTT	CASSESTSGVDTQYF
TRBV27	TRBJ1-2	few	15	.	TGTGCCAGCAGTTTTTCCATGACAGCTAACTATGGCTACACCTTC	CASSFSMTANYGYTF
TRBV30	TRBJ1-6	.	14	.	TGTGCCTGGAGTGTAGACAGTCGTAATTCACCCCTCCACTTT	CAWSVDSRNSPLHF
TRBV15	TRBJ2-1	few	14	.	TGTGCCACCAGCAGAGAGTCGGGTCACACCCGGCAGTTCTTC	CATSRESGHTRQFF
TRBV12-3/TRBV12-4	TRBJ1-1	.	13	.	TGTGCCAGCCGGTGGGGGCCGAACACTGAAGCTTTCTTT	CASRWGPNTEAFF
TRBV10-1	TRBJ2-7	few	14	.	TGCGCCAGCAGTACGACAGGTTCAACCTACGAGCAGTACTTC	CASSTTGSTYEQYF
TRBV5-4	TRBJ1-6	.	15	TRBD1	TGTGCCAGCAGCCCACGACAGGGTGGCAATTCACCCCTCCACTTT	CASSPRQGGNSPLHF
TRBV5-1	TRBJ1-2	few	16	.	TGCGCCAGCAGCTTGGACGGGGATTGGCTCGGGGATGGCTACACCTTC	CASSLDGDWLGDGYTF
TRBV30	TRBJ2-5	few	14	.	TGTGCCTGGAGTCCAGGAGGGGGGGATGAGACCCAGTACTTC	CAWSPGGGDETQYF
TRBV14	TRBJ1-1	.	16	.	TGTGCCAGCAGCCCTCGGAGGCAGACTTCTAACACTGAAGCTTTCTTT	CASSPRRQTSNTEAFF
TRBV4-1	TRBJ1-1	.	16	.	TGCGCCAGCAGCCAAGTCGGCAGGGTGCGAGTCGCTGAAGCTTTCTTT	CASSQVGRVRVAEAFF
TRBV2	TRBJ2-7	.	14	TRBD2	TGTGCCAGCAGTGGAGCGGGGGGAACCTACGAGCAGTACTTC	CASSGAGGTYEQYF
TRBV6-1	TRBJ1-2	few	15	TRBD1	TGTGCCAGCTCACCAGGGGGACAGGCCCATCGAGGCTACACCTTC	CASSPGGQAHRGYTF